This is a list of T cell receptor beta chains from one sample in a study of identical twins. TCRdb passed the 5' RACE reads through MiXCR, listing each CDR3 protein once. Of around 250,000 distinct CDR3 sequences in the sample, 5.5% to 7.5% are singletons; the top ten hold more than 12%. These same records also appear under a second study, on T cells expressing NK-cell markers.

Sequencing was performed on CD8+ T cells sorted from blood. The receptors originated from a woman between 18 and 30 years old in good health. Each CDR3 is given with its conserved first and last residue. Each record gives: V gene, clone size, D gene, CDR3 length, J gene, CDR3 DNA, CDR3 protein. The D gene is left open where the match is weak. Size is stated for part of the rows, as once, few or many counts, or as a class when the clone is expanded.

TRBV5-1	few	TRBD2	16	TRBJ2-7	TGCGCCAGCAGCGGGCTAGCGGGGGAGCTTACCTACGAGCAGTACTTC	CASSGLAGELTYEQYF
TRBV4-1	few	-	12	TRBJ2-1	TGCGCCAGCAGCCCCGTTGACAATGAGCAGTTCTTC	CASSPVDNEQFF
TRBV21-1	few	-	17	TRBJ2-1	TGTGCCAGCAGCAAGAGGGCGGGAGAGTCAAATTTGCGTGAGCAGTTCTTC	CASSKRAGESNLREQFF
TRBV14	-	TRBD1	13	TRBJ2-7	TGTGCCAGCAGCCAGGCAGGGGGTGGCGAGCAGTACTTC	CASSQAGGGEQYF
TRBV24-1	few	-	21	TRBJ1-5	TGTGCCACCCCCACTATTCTTGTCCGGGGGCTTGGTGAATTACTAGGTCAGCCCCAGCATTTT	CATPTILVRGLGELLGQPQHF
TRBV6-1	-	-	14	TRBJ2-3	TGTGCCAGCAATCCCTCGGGGGCCAGAAATACGCAGTATTTT	CASNPSGARNTQYF
TRBV6-1	few	-	14	TRBJ1-1	TGTGCCAGCGGGATGGGGCAGATGAACACTGAAGCTTTCTTT	CASGMGQMNTEAFF
TRBV2	many	-	13	TRBJ1-2	TGTGCCAGCACACAGGACCCAAGCTATGGCTACACCTTC	CASTQDPSYGYTF
TRBV7-8	many	TRBD2	16	TRBJ2-3	TGTGCCAGCAGCCACTCAACGGGAGGAGGCACAGATACGCAGTATTTT	CASSHSTGGGTDTQYF
TRBV11-2	-	-	13	TRBJ2-7	TGTGCCAGCGTACGTTTGTCCGGGGACGAGCAGTACTTC	CASVRLSGDEQYF
TRBV5-1	many	TRBD2	16	TRBJ2-1	TGCGCCAGCAGCTCCCCTCTAGCGGGGCTCCGCAATGAGCAGTTCTTC	CASSSPLAGLRNEQFF
TRBV6-1	-	-	14	TRBJ2-7	TGTGCCAGCAGTGGCGAGGTAGGGTCCTACGAGCAGTACTTC	CASSGEVGSYEQYF
TRBV5-1	many	-	14	TRBJ1-1	TGCGCCAGCAGTCTCCTTGGGGGTTTACTTGAAGCTTTCTTT	CASSLLGGLLEAFF
TRBV20-1	many	-	13	TRBJ2-3	TGCAGTGCTAGAGGGGGGAGCACAGATACGCAGTATTTT	CSARGGSTDTQYF
TRBV15	-	-	11	TRBJ2-7	TGTGCCACCAGCAGTCTTTCCGAGCAGTACTTC	CATSSLSEQYF
TRBV7-2	-	-	12	TRBJ1-1	TGTGCCAGCAGCCGGCCGGGACTAGAAGCTTTCTTT	CASSRPGLEAFF
TRBV12-3/TRBV12-4	many	-	16	TRBJ1-5	TGTGCCAGCAGTCCTAGTGGCGGGTTGTATGATCAGCCCCAGCATTTT	CASSPSGGLYDQPQHF
TRBV15	-	-	14	TRBJ1-1	TGTGCCACCAGCAGAGGCGGGGGGGACACTGAAGCTTTCTTT	CATSRGGGDTEAFF
TRBV12-3/TRBV12-4	many	-	13	TRBJ2-2	TGTGCCAGCGGCAGGGTATTACCCGGGGAGCTGTTTTTT	CASGRVLPGELFF
TRBV10-1	few	TRBD1	14	TRBJ2-5	TGCGCCAGCTCCCGAACAGGGGGCTTGGAGACCCAGTACTTC	CASSRTGGLETQYF
TRBV11-3	few	TRBD1	13	TRBJ2-7	TGTGCCAGCACTCGTAGGGACAGCTACGAGCAGTACTTC	CASTRRDSYEQYF
TRBV4-2	-	-	12	TRBJ1-1	TGTGCCAGCAGCCAAGGCGGCTGGGGAGCTTTCTTT	CASSQGGWGAFF
TRBV7-9	-	TRBD1	15	TRBJ1-4	TGTGCCAGCAGCTTCCCGACAGGGGGGGAAGAAAAACTGTTTTTT	CASSFPTGGEEKLFF
TRBV27	-	-	12	TRBJ2-3	TGTGCCAGCAGTTTCCGCCGAGATACGCAGTATTTT	CASSFRRDTQYF
TRBV7-9	few	-	14	TRBJ2-3	TGTGCCAGCAGCTTAGGCGGGATTCAACAGGGCCTGCATTTT	CASSLGGIQQGLHF
TRBV13	-	-	14	TRBJ2-7	TGTGCCAGCAGCGCCGACACTGAGTCCTACGAGCAGTACTTC	CASSADTESYEQYF
TRBV7-8	many	TRBD2	15	TRBJ2-7	TGTGCCAGCAGCCACCATGGGGGGGACTCCTACGAGCAGTACTTC	CASSHHGGDSYEQYF
TRBV4-3	many	-	13	TRBJ1-1	TGCGCCAGCAGCCAAATTGCCGCCACTGAAGCTTTCTTT	CASSQIAATEAFF
TRBV20-1	-	TRBD2	16	TRBJ2-1	TGCTGTGCTAGAGATCCGTCGCGGGGGGACTACAATGAGCAGTTCTTC	CCARDPSRGDYNEQFF
TRBV11-2	-	-	19	TRBJ2-1	TGTGCCAGCAGCTTATTTAAGCCTACGGGTCAGGGTAGGAACGATGAGCAGTTCTTC	CASSLFKPTGQGRNDEQFF
TRBV2	-	TRBD1	15	TRBJ2-7	TGTGCCAGCAGTCGGCCGGGACAGGGTCCCTACGAGCAGTACTTC	CASSRPGQGPYEQYF
TRBV20-1	once	TRBD1	12	TRBJ2-7	TGCAGTGCGAGGGGACAGGGGTACGAGCAGTACTTC	CSARGQGYEQYF
TRBV7-6	many	TRBD1	13	TRBJ1-5	TGTGCCAGCAGCGAAGACAGGGATCAGCCCCAGCATTTT	CASSEDRDQPQHF
TRBV21-1	few	-	13	TRBJ2-4	TGTGCCAGAACCAGGACCCCCGTGGACATTCAGTACTTC	CARTRTPVDIQYF
TRBV9	few	-	13	TRBJ2-5	TGTGCCAGCAGCGGGAGCTTAGCGGAGACCCAGTACTTC	CASSGSLAETQYF
TRBV11-2	-	TRBD2	15	TRBJ2-1	TGTGCCAGCAGCTTAGCCCCTGGGGGGGGCAATGAGCAGTTCTTC	CASSLAPGGGNEQFF
TRBV12-3/TRBV12-4	few	TRBD1	14	TRBJ1-2	TGTGCCAGCGACGCCCCGGGACAGGGAGGGAGCTACACCTTC	CASDAPGQGGSYTF
TRBV4-3	few	-	15	TRBJ2-5	TGCGCCAGCAGCCAAGAACGCCTAGGCGGGGAGACCCAGTACTTC	CASSQERLGGETQYF
TRBV7-9	-	TRBD1	17	TRBJ2-6	TGTGCCAGCAGCATAGGACAGGGTAATTCTGGGGCCAACGTCCTGACTTTC	CASSIGQGNSGANVLTF
TRBV12-3/TRBV12-4	many	-	12	TRBJ2-1	TGTGCCAGCAGTTTTATCGTCGGTGAGCAGTTCTTC	CASSFIVGEQFF
TRBV12-5	few	-	16	TRBJ1-1	TGTGCTAGTGGTTTGGTACCCTCTAGCAGGGGACCTTTGTCTTTCTTT	CASGLVPSSRGPLSFF
TRBV5-1	few	-	15	TRBJ1-3	TGCGCCAACCCGGGAGCCCTTTCGACTGGAAACACCATATATTTT	CANPGALSTGNTIYF
TRBV12-3/TRBV12-4	many	TRBD1	15	TRBJ2-3	TGTGCCAGCAGTCCGGCCGGGACAGGGACAGATACGCAGTATTTT	CASSPAGTGTDTQYF
TRBV4-2	-	-	15	TRBJ2-1	TGTGCCAGCAGCCCCGGGACTCGCGGCTACAATGAGCAGTTCTTC	CASSPGTRGYNEQFF
TRBV7-9	many	-	16	TRBJ2-3	TGTGCCAGCAGGCCAGAGACAAGCCGAATATTGGATACGCAGTATTTT	CASRPETSRILDTQYF
TRBV5-6	few	-	13	TRBJ1-2	TGTGCCACCTCTTCCGGGAGTGGGTATGGCTACACCTTC	CATSSGSGYGYTF
TRBV20-1	few	-	13	TRBJ2-1	TGCAGTGCTAAGGTTATTGGATACAATGAGCAGTTCTTC	CSAKVIGYNEQFF
TRBV30	few	-	12	TRBJ2-7	TGTGCCTGGACCCAAAACAGCTACGAGCAGTACTTC	CAWTQNSYEQYF
TRBV5-1	-	TRBD2	17	TRBJ2-2	TGCGCCAGCAGCTTAGCCGGGCTAGCGGTGGTCACCGGGGAGCTGTTTTTT	CASSLAGLAVVTGELFF
TRBV10-3	many	TRBD2	15	TRBJ2-1	TGTGCCATCGGGAGGGCGGGGAACACCTACAATGAGCAGTTCTTC	CAIGRAGNTYNEQFF
TRBV2	many	-	14	TRBJ2-1	TGTGCCAGCAGTCCTCGACGGGGGTACAATGAGCAGTTCTTC	CASSPRRGYNEQFF
TRBV11-2	many	TRBD2	16	TRBJ2-5	TGTGCCAGCAGCTTAGAGATAGCGGGAGGGCAAGAGACCCAGTACTTC	CASSLEIAGGQETQYF